These 20 T cell receptor beta chains originate from one sample sequenced in a study of cytomegalovirus exposure and HLA in healthy donors. The PCR made use of 60 Vbeta and 13 Jbeta primers. Produced via immunoSEQ multiplex PCR; TCRdb's table is partial and in-frame only. This table holds some 54,000 clones, around 82% found once. Sequenced sample: PBMCs. The receptors come from a male donor in good health and CMV-seronegative.

The chain recombines TRBV19 with TRBJ2-2; 8 nucleotides agree with TRBD1. The V segment lost 9 bases and the J segment 8 bases; nucleotides outside the gene matches: 5. The CDR3 totals 12 residues. Germline V gene lookup returns CDR1 LNHDA and CDR2 SQIVND (reference sequence). CDR3 sequence: CASDRGWGELFF. The DNA of the CDR3 is TGTGCCAGCGACAGGGGATGGGGGGAGCTGTTTTTT.

The chain recombines TRBV2 with TRBJ1-2; 9 bases match TRBD1. There are 15 residues in the CDR3. After removal of 6 bases from V and 3 bases from J, the junction contained 8 bases not matched to a gene. Per germline, CDR1 SNHLY and CDR2 FYNNEI. CDR3: CASSISGTGHYGYTF. The CDR3 region has the DNA TGTGCCAGCAGCATATCCGGGACAGGGCACTATGGCTACACCTTC.

This sequence joins TRBV5-1 and TRBJ2-1; D might be TRBD1 (6 bases). The germline V gene encodes CDR1 SGHRS and CDR2 YFSETQ. The CDR3 runs to 13 residues. Deletions cut 3 bases from V and 12 bases from J, with 16 bases between. The CDR3 is CASSYLSGERQFF. The CDR3 nucleotides are TGCGCCAGCAGCTATCTATCAGGGGAACGGCAGTTCTTC.

This clone was recorded once. The CDR3 nucleotides are TGTGCCAGCAGCCAAGAGTTCACAGTAGGCTACGAGCAGTACTTC. Translation gives CASSQEFTVGYEQYF. The chain joins TRBV4-2 to TRBJ2-7; D unclear. V lost 0 bases, J lost 3 bases, and 12 bases lay in between. Germline CDR1 and CDR2: LGHNA and YNFKEQ. The CDR3 runs to 15 residues.

This clone was observed a few times. The chain joins TRBV6-1 to TRBJ2-3, with a tentative D call TRBD1 (6 bases). The V end was cut by 4 bases, the J end by 0 bases, with 17 bases between. Germline V gene sequence: CDR1 MNHNS, CDR2 SASEGT. The length of the CDR3 is 17 residues. CDR3 loop: CASSGVDSLTSTDTQYF. DNA of the CDR3: TGTGCCAGCAGTGGGGTGGACAGCCTCACTAGCACAGATACGCAGTATTTT.

The CDR3 coding sequence is TGCGCCAGCAGCCAAGATCAGAGAGGGAACTATGGCTACACCTTC. As protein: CASSQDQRGNYGYTF. This chain joins TRBV4-3 and TRBJ1-2; D is undetermined. The CDR3 has 15 residues. Germline V gene lookup returns CDR1 LGHNA and CDR2 YSLEER. V lost 0 bases and J 2 bases, leaving 10 bases between the germline ends.

This sequence joins TRBV9 and TRBJ1-5; 9 positions agree with TRBD1. Trimming removed 0 bases from V and 6 bases from J; junction bases left unmatched: 1. The CDR3 runs 14 residues. Looked up from germline, CDR1 is SGDLS and CDR2 is YYNGEE. CDR3 sequence: CASSVEGQGQPQHF. DNA of the CDR3: TGTGCCAGCAGCGTAGAGGGACAGGGTCAGCCCCAGCATTTT. The whole variable domain, remainder taken from reference TRBV9 and TRBJ1-5, is DSGVTQTPKHLITATGQRVTLRCSPRSGDLSVYWYQQSLDQGLQFLIQYYNGEERAKGNILERFSAQQFPDLHSELNLSSLELGDSALYFCASSVEGQGQPQHFGDGTRLSIL.

Of note for this clone: Sequence at one end of the junction differs from germline and may be a read error. This chain connects TRBV7-9 to TRBJ2-7; D call uncertain. Germline V CDR1 and CDR2: SEHNR, FQNEAQ (reference sequence). The CDR3 has 13 residues. The CDR3 loop is CSSTPTATYEQYF. In nucleotides, the CDR3 is TGTTCCAGCACCCCGACTGCTACCTACGAGCAGTACTTC. Filled out from reference TRBV7-9 and TRBJ2-7, the complete variable domain reads DTGVSQNPRHKITKRGQNVTFRCDPISEHNRLYWYRQTLGQGPEFLTYFQNEAQLEKSRLLSDRFSAERPKGSFSTLEIQRTEQGDSAMYLCSSTPTATYEQYFGPGTRLTVT.

This chain connects TRBV9 to TRBJ1-1; tentatively, D is TRBD1 (6 bases). The V gene's germline CDR1 is SGDLS and CDR2 YYNGEE. V dropped 2 bases and J dropped 4 bases, with 15 bases sitting between them. The CDR3 consists of 15 residues. The DNA of the CDR3 is TGTGCCAGCAGCGTGGGGGGGGGCCCAACCACTGAAGCTTTCTTT. Encoded protein: CASSVGGGPTTEAFF.

CDR3 sequence (DNA): TGCAGCGTTGAAGAAGAGGTCAACGGGGAGCTGTTTTTT. Protein: CSVEEEVNGELFF. The chain uses TRBV29-1 and TRBJ2-2; D ambiguous. CDR1 is SQVTM and CDR2 is ANQGSEA in the germline V gene. Trimming stripped 0 bases from V and 7 bases from J, with 9 bases between. The CDR3 has 13 amino acids.

The V call is TRBV30, the J call TRBJ1-5; a weak D match, TRBD1 (5 bases). The J call may be incorrect, as the DNA end agrees better with TRBJ2-3. This CDR3 contains 15 residues. The germline CDR1 and CDR2 sequences are GTSNPN and SVGIG (reference sequence). The DNA of the CDR3 is TGTGCCTGGGGGTTAGGGCCAGGGCGAACTCAGCCCCAGTATTTT. The encoded protein is CAWGLGPGRTQPQYF.

The gene calls are TRBV7-9 and TRBJ2-2, with TRBD2 matching 14 bases. Looked up from germline, CDR1 is SEHNR and CDR2 is FQNEAQ (reference sequence). V dropped 5 bases and J dropped 0; count of bases not matched to a gene: 5. This CDR3 is built from 18 residues. The DNA of the CDR3 is TGTGCCAGCAGCCAAGGACTAGCGGGGGGACCGAACACCGGGGAGCTGTTTTTT. The encoded protein is CASSQGLAGGPNTGELFF. The full variable domain, rest sourced from reference TRBV7-9 and TRBJ2-2, is DTGVSQNPRHKITKRGQNVTFRCDPISEHNRLYWYRQTLGQGPEFLTYFQNEAQLEKSRLLSDRFSAERPKGSFSTLEIQRTEQGDSAMYLCASSQGLAGGPNTGELFFGEGSRLTVL.

J is TRBJ2-6 and V is TRBV7-2, with TRBD1 identical over 7 bases. This CDR3 contains 17 residues. The junction had 9 bases not matched to a gene; V was cut back by 6 bases and J by 1 base. Germline lookup yields CDR1 SGHTA and CDR2 FQGNSA. Written as DNA, the CDR3 is TGTGCCAGCAGGCCGGACAGGAAACTTTCTGGGGCCAACGTCCTGACTTTC. Protein: CASRPDRKLSGANVLTF. The complete variable domain, with remaining parts taken from reference TRBV7-2 and TRBJ2-6, reads GAGVSQSPSNKVTEKGKDVELRCDPISGHTALYWYRQSLGQGLEFLIYFQGNSAPDKSGLPSDRFSAERTGGSVSTLTIQRTQQEDSAVYLCASRPDRKLSGANVLTFGAGSRLTVL.

The chain has TRBV5-4 and TRBJ2-5; 9 positions agree with TRBD2. CDR1 is SGHNT, CDR2 YYREEE, per germline (reference sequence). With V trimmed by 4 bases and J by 4 bases, 8 bases remained unmatched. This CDR3 contains 15 residues. The CDR3 region is CASSPEAGGPETQYF. DNA of the CDR3: TGTGCCAGCAGCCCGGAGGCGGGGGGGCCAGAGACCCAGTACTTC.

This chain connects TRBV4-3 to TRBJ2-1; TRBD1 matches at 10 bases. The CDR3 loop spans 15 amino acids. The trim removed 5 bases at V and 2 bases at J, leaving 3 bases unmatched. The V gene's germline CDR1 is LGHNA and CDR2 YSLEER. In DNA, the CDR3 is TGCGCCAGCAGCGAAGGGACAGGGGCCTACAATGAGCAGTTCTTC. Encoded protein: CASSEGTGAYNEQFF.

The chain is built from TRBV15 and TRBJ2-7; TRBD1 might be the D (5 bases). This CDR3 is 17 amino acids long. V lost 4 bases and J lost 2, with 21 bases in between. Germline CDR1 and CDR2: LNHNV and YYDKDF (reference sequence). This CDR3 is CATSTLPKVGAPYEQYF. The CDR3 DNA follows: TGTGCCACCAGCACCCTCCCGAAGGTAGGGGCCCCCTACGAGCAGTACTTC.

The gene calls are TRBV6-1 and TRBJ1-2; D not resolved. Germline loops: CDR1 MNHNS, CDR2 SASEGT. The CDR3 spans 13 residues. Trimming removed 5 bases at V and 8 bases at J, with 15 bases between. The DNA for the CDR3 is TGTGCCAGCAGTTTACGATCGGCGGGCGGCTACACCTTC. Translating it yields CASSLRSAGGYTF.

This clone was detected only a few times. J is TRBJ1-2 and V is TRBV9; 7 bases match TRBD1. From germline, CDR1 is SGDLS and CDR2 YYNGEE. V lost 3 bases and J lost 4; bases outside the gene matches: 3. This CDR3 contains 13 residues. Here the CDR3 DNA reads TGTGCCAGCAGCGCCACAGGGGTCTATGGCTACACCTTC. As protein: CASSATGVYGYTF.

J is TRBJ2-1 and V is TRBV4-1, with D uncertain. From germline, CDR1 is MGHRA and CDR2 YSYEKL. Trimming left V 0 bases short and J 4 bases short, with 7 bases between. This CDR3 has 14 amino acids. CDR3 bases: TGCGCCAGCAGCCAAGATCCAACTTACAATGAGCAGTTCTTC. This encodes CASSQDPTYNEQFF.

The rearrangement uses TRBV13 and TRBJ1-2; D gene unclear. The CDR3 is 13 residues long. Trimming cost V 4 bases and J 4 bases, with 10 bases left between them. Germline V gives CDR1 PRHDT, CDR2 FYEKMQ (reference sequence). CDR3 nucleotide sequence: TGTGCCAGCAGCTCAACAGAGGGCTATGGCTACACCTTC. Amino acid sequence: CASSSTEGYGYTF. Full variable domain (remainder filled in from reference TRBV13 and TRBJ1-2): AAGVIQSPRHLIKEKRETATLKCYPIPRHDTVYWYQQGPGQDPQFLISFYEKMQSDKGSIPDRFSAQQFSDYHSELNMSSLELGDSALYFCASSSTEGYGYTFGSGTRLTVV.